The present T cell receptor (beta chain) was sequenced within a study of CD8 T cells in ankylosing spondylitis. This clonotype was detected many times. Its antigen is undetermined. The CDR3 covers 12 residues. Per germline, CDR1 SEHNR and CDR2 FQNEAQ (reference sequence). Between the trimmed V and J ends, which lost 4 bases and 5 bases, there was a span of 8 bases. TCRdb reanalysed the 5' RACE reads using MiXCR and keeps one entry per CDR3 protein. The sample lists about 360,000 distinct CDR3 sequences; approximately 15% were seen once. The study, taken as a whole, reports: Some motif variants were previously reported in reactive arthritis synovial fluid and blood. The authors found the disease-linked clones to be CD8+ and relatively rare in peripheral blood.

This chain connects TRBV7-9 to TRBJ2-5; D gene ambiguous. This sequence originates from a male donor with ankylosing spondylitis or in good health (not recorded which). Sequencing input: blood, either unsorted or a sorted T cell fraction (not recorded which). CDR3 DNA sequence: TGTGCCAGCAGCTCTATCCGGGAGACCCAGTACTTC. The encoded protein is CASSSIRETQYF.